This TCR beta chain is from a study of shared clonotypes between healthy human individuals. Turning to the study itself: Donors were a couple of women and a few men aged 18 to 49.

Within Nashville, Tennessee resided all donors, each a Caucasian adult. Subsets obtained from CD4+ cells comprised CD45RA+ naive and CD45RA-negative memory cells. Germline lookup yields CDR1 SGDLS and CDR2 YYNGEE. This CDR3 region has 13 residues. The V gene lost 3 bases and the J gene lost 0 bases, with 6 bases spanning the gap. In the source study's methods: Junction-only sequences produced by ImmunoSEQ had no quality scores, so filtering differed. Sequenced by immunoSEQ multiplex PCR; TCRdb stores in-frame clones only, minus some. For V, J and clone size, that table is used; D and trimming come from the DNA. The table records 700,000 or so clones, more than 70% of them present only once.

The sequence derives from a woman in her thirties in good health. V and J are TRBV9 and TRBJ1-1; D is ambiguous. The sample comprised memory CD4+ T cells sorted from blood. Regarding subset: CD45RA-negative fraction. For the CDR3, the DNA is TGTGCCAGCAGCGAACATTTGAACACTGAAGCTTTCTTT. It is translated as CASSEHLNTEAFF.